The 21 T cell receptor beta chains below come from one sample, sequenced in a study of T cells in Graves' hyperthyroidism and ophthalmopathy. The investigators amplified TCR beta CDR3 regions from RNA transcripts. First-round RT-PCR of the TCR CDR3 relied on the HTBI primer set. MiXCR, applied by TCRdb to the multiplex PCR reads, yields one record per CDR3 protein. The profile shows under 400,000 distinct CDR3 sequences, roughly 18% of them singletons. Source material: blood. These receptors originate from a woman between 45 and 60 years old with Graves' hyperthyroidism.

This clonotype was observed many times. The chain carries TRBV24-1 and TRBJ2-7; unclear D gene. Trimming took 5 bases from V and 3 from J, leaving 7 bases between them. The CDR3 runs to 12 residues. Germline CDR1 is KGHDR and CDR2 is SFDVKD. The CDR3 loop is CATSGGSYEQYF. The CDR3, as DNA: TGTGCCACCAGTGGGGGTAGCTACGAGCAGTACTTC.

The chain is built from TRBV20-1 and TRBJ2-5; D gene ambiguous. V was pared by 7 bases and J by 3 bases, with 12 bases between. CDR3 length: 12 residues. The V gene's germline CDR1 is DFQATT and CDR2 SNEGSKA (reference sequence). The CDR3 sequence: CSVVADEETQYF. CDR3 DNA: TGCAGTGTGGTGGCGGACGAAGAGACCCAGTACTTC.

Ten or more counts support this clonotype. This chain's CDR3 is CASSLFSKDEQFF. The CDR3 bases are TGTGCCAGCAGCTTATTTTCGAAGGATGAGCAGTTCTTC. The chain links TRBV11-2 to TRBJ2-1, with D unresolved. CDR1 and CDR2 (germline): SGHAT, FQNNGV. This CDR3 has 13 residues. V gave up 2 bases and J gave up 8 bases, with 10 bases separating them.

Many counts were recorded for this clonotype. The J gene is TRBJ2-3, the V gene TRBV12-3 or TRBV12-4; 7 bases fit TRBD2. There are 15 residues in the CDR3. The J segment lost 2 bases and the V segment lost 6 bases, leaving 8 bases of the junction unmatched. The CDR3 nucleotides are TGTGCCAGCAGATCCCAACTAGCGCTCACAGATACGCAGTATTTT. Protein sequence: CASRSQLALTDTQYF.

This clonotype has at least ten counts. The gene calls are TRBV20-1 and TRBJ2-7, with TRBD2 matching over 7 bases. Trimming removed 3 bases from V and 5 bases from J; junction bases left unmatched: 10. This CDR3 region has 14 residues. The germline CDR1 and CDR2 sequences are DFQATT and SNEGSKA (reference sequence). The chain's CDR3 is CSARAPGGLDEQYF. The CDR3 nucleotides read TGCAGTGCTAGGGCTCCGGGAGGACTAGACGAGCAGTACTTC.

This clonotype was found a few times. CDR3 sequence (DNA): TGTGCCAGCAGAACCATTAGCGGGAGAAGCTCCTACAATGAGCAGTTCTTC. Residues: CASRTISGRSSYNEQFF. This chain joins TRBV12-3 or TRBV12-4 and TRBJ2-1, with 9 bases fitting TRBD2. The CDR3 spans 17 residues. V was pared by 6 bases and J by 0 bases, with 9 bases of the junction left unmatched.

The chain links TRBV18 to TRBJ1-4; a possible D gene is TRBD1 (5 bases). This CDR3 comprises 14 residues. Germline V lookup: CDR1 KGHSH, CDR2 LQKENI. V gave up 0 bases and J gave up 15 bases, with 17 bases separating them. CDR3 amino acids: CASSPPFSDRGLFF. CDR3 nucleotides: TGTGCCAGCTCACCACCGTTCAGTGACAGAGGATTGTTTTTT.

This clonotype appeared many times. This sequence joins TRBV12-3 or TRBV12-4 and TRBJ1-4; D might be TRBD1 (6 bases). The CDR3 covers 14 residues. Trimming stripped 3 bases from V and 3 bases from J, with 8 bases between. CDR3 coding DNA: TGTGCCAGCAGTTTGGGACATTCTAATGAAAAACTGTTTTTT. Protein product: CASSLGHSNEKLFF.

This clonotype has ten or more counts. V gene TRBV11-2 combines with J gene TRBJ1-1; 7 bases map to TRBD1. CDR1 is SGHAT, CDR2 FQNNGV, per germline. Trimming at V came to 5 bases and at J to 4 bases, leaving 13 bases not matched to a gene. This CDR3 has 16 amino acids. CDR3: CASSPIRRRGVTEAFF. The CDR3 DNA sequence: TGTGCCAGCAGCCCGATTCGGCGCAGGGGGGTCACTGAAGCTTTCTTT.

This clonotype showed up many times. The rearrangement links TRBV30 to TRBJ2-2; no definite D call. V was trimmed by 1 base and J by 9 bases, leaving 6 bases between them. This CDR3 has 11 residues. Looked up from germline, CDR1 is GTSNPN and CDR2 is SVGIG (reference sequence). In DNA form, the CDR3 reads TGTGCCTGGAGTGAAGGACGGGAGCTGTTTTTT. Its protein product is CAWSEGRELFF.

The chain carries TRBV4-1 and TRBJ2-7, with D possibly TRBD1 on 5 matching bases. Trimming removed 2 bases from V and 3 bases from J, with 14 bases in between. The CDR3 totals 15 residues. Per the germline V gene, CDR1 is MGHRA and CDR2 is YSYEKL. The CDR3 reads CASSQIREPHYEQYF. The CDR3 bases are TGCGCCAGCAGCCAAATCAGGGAACCACACTACGAGCAGTACTTC.

This clonotype has more than one count but fewer than ten. The chain couples TRBV27 to TRBJ2-6, with D perhaps matching TRBD1 or TRBD2 (5 bases each). The CDR3 has 17 amino acids. Germline CDR1 MNHEY, CDR2 SMNVEV (reference sequence). V lost 3 bases and J 1 base, leaving 13 bases between the germline ends. The CDR3 DNA is TGTGCCAGCAGTTTGGGGGTGGCACTATCTGGGGCCAACGTCCTGACTTTC. It is translated as CASSLGVALSGANVLTF.

This clonotype was counted ten times or more. The chain carries TRBV13 and TRBJ2-7; 12 nucleotides agree with TRBD2. CDR1 and CDR2 (germline): PRHDT, FYEKMQ (reference sequence). The trim removed 3 bases at V and 6 bases at J, leaving 0 bases unmatched. This CDR3 region has 13 residues. This CDR3 is CASSLGLAGEQYF. The CDR3, as DNA: TGTGCCAGCAGCTTGGGACTAGCGGGCGAGCAGTACTTC.

As regards this clonotype: A read error may explain this, as a much larger clone is one base away. The rearrangement joins TRBV2 to TRBJ2-1; D is undetermined. CDR1 is SNHLY, CDR2 FYNNEI, per germline. This CDR3 has 13 residues. The chain's CDR3 is CASSSTRTNEQLF. In DNA, the CDR3 is TGTGCCAGCTCCTCCACCCGGACGAATGAGCAGCTCTTC.

This clonotype was seen ten or more times. In DNA form, the CDR3 reads TGTGCCAGCCGGACAGGTGGTATTTCACCCCTCCACTTT. It yields the protein CASRTGGISPLHF. The chain recombines TRBV2 with TRBJ1-6; TRBD1 agrees at 7 bases. The germline CDR1 and CDR2 sequences are SNHLY and FYNNEI. This CDR3 is built from 13 residues. Germline trimming cut 8 bases from V and 9 bases from J; bases unmatched to any gene: 7.

Comment on this clonotype: The conserved phenylalanine or tryptophan normally closing the CDR3 is absent here, so this likely arose from a read error. The chain recombines TRBV12-3 or TRBV12-4 with TRBJ2-5; D unclear. This CDR3 is 13 amino acids long. Trimming cost V 2 bases and J 1 base, with 5 bases left between them. The CDR3 protein is CASSLHSQETQYL. CDR3 nucleotide sequence: TGTGCCAGCAGTTTACACAGCCAAGAGACCCAGTACCTC.

This clonotype was detected only a few times. The rearrangement joins TRBV6-1 to TRBJ1-5, with 7 bases that match TRBD1. Germline CDR1 is MNHNS and CDR2 is SASEGT. With 10 bases clipped from V and 0 bases from J, the junction kept 6 bases outside the gene matches. The length of the CDR3 is 14 residues. The CDR3 is CATRTGYSNQPQHF. The DNA for the CDR3 is TGTGCCACACGGACAGGCTATAGCAATCAGCCCCAGCATTTT.

This clonotype was observed many times. This sequence joins TRBV2 and TRBJ1-2, with D tentatively TRBD1 (6 bases). Germline V gene lookup returns CDR1 SNHLY and CDR2 FYNNEI. The CDR3 is 13 residues long. V dropped 1 base and J dropped 4 bases, with 7 bases sitting between them. CDR3 residues: CASSEVGAYGYTF. CDR3 bases: TGTGCCAGCAGTGAAGTGGGGGCCTATGGCTACACCTTC.

This chain uses TRBV30 with TRBJ2-2, with no clear D. The CDR3 length is 13 residues. V shed 0 bases and J shed 6 bases, with 8 bases lying between them. Germline V gene sequence: CDR1 GTSNPN, CDR2 SVGIG (reference sequence). The CDR3 DNA reads TGTGCCTGGAGTGTAAGCGATGCCGGGGAGCTGTTTTTT. Amino acid sequence: CAWSVSDAGELFF.

The genes are TRBV6-2 or TRBV6-3 and TRBJ2-7; D is possibly TRBD1 or TRBD2 (5 bases each). The germline V gene has CDR1 MNHEY and CDR2 SVGEGT. This CDR3 region has 13 residues. This chain's CDR3 is CASRVWDPYEQHV. The CDR3 nucleotides read TGTGCCAGCCGGGTTTGGGACCCCTACGAGCAGCACGTC.

The J gene is TRBJ2-3, the V gene TRBV29-1; D perhaps matches TRBD2 (5 bases). V gave up 4 bases and J gave up 0 bases, with 8 bases separating them. From germline, CDR1 is SQVTM and CDR2 ANQGSEA. This CDR3 has 13 residues. CDR3 loop: CSVVATSTDTQYF. For the CDR3, the DNA is TGCAGCGTTGTAGCGACTAGCACAGATACGCAGTATTTT.